Below are 16 T cell receptor beta chains sequenced from a single sample in a study of cytomegalovirus exposure and HLA in healthy donors. Researchers ran the PCR with 60 Vbeta and 13 Jbeta primers. The method was immunoSEQ multiplex PCR; TCRdb's version includes in-frame clones alone and lacks a portion of them. The sample yields about 160,000 clones, about four fifths seen once. Sequencing used PBMCs. The origin of the receptors is a male donor in good health and CMV-seropositive.

The chain joins TRBV7-9 to TRBJ1-1; a possible D gene is TRBD1 (6 bases). CDR3 length: 13 amino acids. Germline V gene data show CDR1 as SEHNR and CDR2 as FQNEAQ (reference sequence). Trimming removed 9 bases from V and 5 bases from J, with 16 bases in between. CDR3 amino acids: CASQGPGSTEAFF. CDR3 DNA: TGTGCCAGTCAGGGGCCAGGTTCAACTGAAGCTTTCTTT.

The chain has TRBV27 and TRBJ2-3; the D gene is possibly TRBD2 (6 bases). Per germline, CDR1 MNHEY and CDR2 SMNVEV (reference sequence). The V end was cut by 4 bases, the J end by 0 bases, with 11 bases between. The CDR3 is 15 amino acids. For the CDR3, the DNA is TGTGCCAGCAGTTCCGTAGCGGCTAGCACAGATACGCAGTATTTT. Its protein product is CASSSVAASTDTQYF.

The V call is TRBV7-2, the J call TRBJ2-7, with D perhaps TRBD1 (6 bases). V was trimmed by 3 bases and J by 1 base, leaving 10 bases between them. The CDR3 covers 14 residues. The V gene's germline CDR1 is SGHTA and CDR2 FQGNSA. CDR3: CASSFDRSSYEQYF. DNA for the CDR3: TGTGCCAGCAGCTTCGACAGGTCATCCTACGAGCAGTACTTC.

The chain combines TRBV19 with TRBJ2-1; TRBD1 matches at 12 bases. CDR1 is LNHDA, CDR2 SQIVND, per germline (reference sequence). The V gene end was trimmed by 5 bases and the J gene end by 2 bases; junction bases not matched to a gene: 13. The CDR3 extends over 19 amino acids. CDR3 coding DNA: TGTGCCAGTAGTGCCCGGGACAGGGGGCGAATTACCACCTACAATGAGCAGTTCTTC. As protein: CASSARDRGRITTYNEQFF.

V usage is TRBV19 and J usage is TRBJ1-6; 8 bases are shared with TRBD1. CDR3 length: 14 residues. The V and J ends lost 6 bases and 8 bases, in that order; junction bases with no gene match: 6. Germline assignment: CDR1 LNHDA and CDR2 SQIVND (reference sequence). CDR3 DNA: TGTGCCAGTAGGTCGGACAGGGAGGATTCACCCCTCCACTTT. This gives the protein CASRSDREDSPLHF. Variable domain in full (rest from reference TRBV19 and TRBJ1-6): DGGITQSPKYLFRKEGQNVTLSCEQNLNHDAMYWYRQDPGQGLRLIYYSQIVNDFQKGDIAEGYSVSREKKESFPLTVTSAQKNPTAFYLCASRSDREDSPLHFGNGTRLTVT.

This clone was detected only once. The V gene is TRBV19, the J gene TRBJ2-5; 8 positions agree with TRBD1. In germline, CDR1 is LNHDA, CDR2 SQIVND (reference sequence). V was pared by 6 bases and J by 4 bases, with 4 bases of the junction left unmatched. The CDR3 length is 13 residues. CDR3 sequence: CASRGTGGETQYF. In DNA form, the CDR3 reads TGTGCCAGTAGGGGGACAGGTGGAGAGACCCAGTACTTC.

The chain couples TRBV28 to TRBJ1-1, with a possible D match to TRBD1 (5 bases). The CDR3 runs 14 residues. With 5 bases removed from V and 5 bases from J, the gap between germline ends came to 15 bases. Germline V gene sequence: CDR1 MDHEN, CDR2 SYDVKM. The DNA for the CDR3 is TGTGCCAGCAGTGAGGGAGGGGCACGGACTGAAGCTTTCTTT. Its protein is CASSEGGARTEAFF.

This clone was found a few times. The chain combines TRBV29-1 with TRBJ1-1, with D possibly matching TRBD1 (6 bases). The CDR3 consists of 14 residues. Trimming took off 2 bases at V and 4 bases at J, with 14 bases between the two ends. The V gene's germline CDR1 is SQVTM and CDR2 ANQGSEA. The CDR3 here is CSVELQGFSTEAFF. In nucleotides, the CDR3 is TGCAGCGTTGAATTACAGGGCTTTTCCACTGAAGCTTTCTTT.

The genes are TRBV15 and TRBJ2-5; TRBD1 matches at 9 bases. The CDR3 has 14 residues. With V trimmed by 3 bases and J by 7 bases, 6 bases remained unmatched. Germline-derived CDR1 and CDR2 are LNHNV and YYDKDF (reference sequence). DNA of the CDR3: TGTGCCACCAGCAGGCAACAGGGGGCTGGGACCCAGTACTTC. Amino acid sequence: CATSRQQGAGTQYF.

The gene calls are TRBV11-2 and TRBJ2-1, with a weak D call TRBD1 (5 bases). Germline-derived CDR1 and CDR2 are SGHAT and FQNNGV. V lost 0 bases, J lost 4 bases, and 7 bases lay in between. This CDR3 contains 14 residues. CDR3 DNA sequence: TGTGCCAGCAGCTTAGAGGGGCCGTACAATGAGCAGTTCTTC. Encoded protein: CASSLEGPYNEQFF.

The chain combines TRBV2 with TRBJ2-7, with 12 bases fitting TRBD2. CDR1 and CDR2 from the germline V gene are SNHLY and FYNNEI. V lost 4 bases to trimming and J lost 3 bases; unmatched junction nucleotides: 4. The CDR3 runs to 15 residues. DNA for the CDR3: TGTGCCAGCAGTGCTACTAGCGGGGGGTTCTACGAGCAGTACTTC. Protein sequence: CASSATSGGFYEQYF.

The CDR3 region is CASSLRTGVEGYTF. CDR3 in DNA: TGCGCCAGCAGCTTAAGGACAGGGGTTGAAGGCTACACCTTC. The V and J genes are TRBV5-1 and TRBJ1-2; TRBD1 agrees at 9 bases. CDR3 size: 14 residues. CDR1 is SGHRS and CDR2 is YFSETQ in the germline V gene. V lost 2 bases and J lost 8; bases outside the gene matches: 7.

The rearrangement links TRBV29-1 to TRBJ2-7, with 9 positions matching TRBD1. Germline values: CDR1 SQVTM, CDR2 ANQGSEA. With V trimmed by 5 bases and J by 6 bases, 11 bases remained unmatched. The CDR3 loop spans 14 amino acids. The CDR3 DNA sequence: TGCAGCGTTCTACCGGGACAGGGCGGATCCGAGCAGTACTTC. It specifies CSVLPGQGGSEQYF.

The count of this clone is one. This chain links TRBV4-1 with TRBJ2-2, with 14 bases identical to TRBD2. The germline V gene has CDR1 MGHRA and CDR2 YSYEKL. This CDR3 comprises 16 residues. The trim removed 3 bases at V and 7 bases at J, leaving 4 bases unmatched. CDR3 region: CASSQGLAGVLGELFF. CDR3 sequence (DNA): TGCGCCAGCAGCCAGGGACTAGCGGGAGTCCTCGGGGAGCTGTTTTTT.

The genes are TRBV4-3 and TRBJ2-2, with D possibly TRBD2 on 6 matching bases. This CDR3 has 14 residues. The germline gives CDR1 LGHNA, CDR2 YSLEER. Trimming pared 0 bases from V and 5 bases from J, leaving 7 bases between. The CDR3 DNA reads as TGCGCCAGCAGCCAAGATGGGGGGACCGGGGAGCTGTTTTTT. This translates into CASSQDGGTGELFF.

The chain recombines TRBV6-5 with TRBJ1-1; the D is unclear. Trimming shortened V by 2 bases and J by 4 bases, and 14 bases separated the two germline ends. Germline CDR1 is MNHEY and CDR2 is SVGAGI. The CDR3 consists of 15 residues. The CDR3 sequence is CASSYAIVRGTEAFF. CDR3 DNA sequence: TGTGCCAGCAGTTACGCCATCGTAAGAGGCACTGAAGCTTTCTTT.